The rows below give T cell receptor beta chains drawn from one sample of a study. TCRdb re-called the RT-PCR reads through MiXCR, storing one row per CDR3 protein. Among hundreds of thousands of distinct CDR3 sequences listed, approximately 15% were seen once. Sequenced: memory CD4+ T cells from blood. The receptors originated from a female donor in good health, serving as a healthy control. The CDR3 runs from the conserved cysteine through the conserved F or W. D genes are given only for firm matches.

D: -
J: TRBJ2-5
V: TRBV20-1
CDR3: CSATRETRVGAQYF

D: -
J: TRBJ1-2
V: TRBV15
CDR3: CATSRSLGAGHGYTF

D: -
J: TRBJ2-2
V: TRBV29-1
CDR3: CSVLGARTTNTGELFF

D: TRBD2
J: TRBJ2-7
V: TRBV5-1
CDR3: CASSPQTSGYSYEQYF

D: -
J: TRBJ1-1
V: TRBV6-2/TRBV6-3
CDR3: CASAWLGTEAFF

D: -
J: TRBJ2-6
V: TRBV29-1
CDR3: CSVPQGPDSGANVLTF

D: -
J: TRBJ2-7
V: TRBV11-2
CDR3: CASSLPGPYEQYF

D: -
J: TRBJ2-7
V: TRBV20-1
CDR3: CSASFGPSYEQYF

D: -
J: TRBJ1-2
V: TRBV11-2
CDR3: CASSKEVGMGYGYTF

D: TRBD1
J: TRBJ2-7
V: TRBV6-2/TRBV6-3
CDR3: CASSYSETGVSYEQYF

D: TRBD1
J: TRBJ1-2
V: TRBV19
CDR3: CASSIGQGHGYTF

D: TRBD2
J: TRBJ2-7
V: TRBV12-3/TRBV12-4
CDR3: CASSLRREAPVEQYF

D: -
J: TRBJ2-5
V: TRBV19
CDR3: CASRGRRGAYF

D: TRBD1
J: TRBJ1-2
V: TRBV4-2
CDR3: CASSQDSGTGDDYTF

D: TRBD2
J: TRBJ2-7
V: TRBV29-1
CDR3: CSVEPAGLAGGEQYF

D: -
J: TRBJ2-7
V: TRBV20-1
CDR3: CSASHVLEQYF

D: -
J: TRBJ2-1
V: TRBV4-2
CDR3: CASSILGPSYNEQFF

D: -
J: TRBJ2-7
V: TRBV10-3
CDR3: CAIRSGRFPEQYF

D: TRBD1
J: TRBJ2-2
V: TRBV29-1
CDR3: CSVGTGTTGELFF

D: TRBD2
J: TRBJ2-7
V: TRBV5-1
CDR3: CASRLGAGGSYEQYF

D: TRBD1
J: TRBJ1-5
V: TRBV20-1
CDR3: CSARPAGQGRQPQHF

D: TRBD1
J: TRBJ2-1
V: TRBV10-3
CDR3: CAISESAQGASNEQFF

D: -
J: TRBJ2-5
V: TRBV5-4
CDR3: CASAPGPEVGPETQYF

D: -
J: TRBJ1-5
V: TRBV20-1
CDR3: CSAREVRDQPQHF

D: -
J: TRBJ2-7
V: TRBV6-4
CDR3: CASRADRVYAPIAYEQYF

D: -
J: TRBJ1-1
V: TRBV6-2/TRBV6-3
CDR3: CASSYPDITTTEAFF